This entry lists 8 T cell receptor beta chains sequenced from one sample in a study of cytomegalovirus exposure and HLA in healthy donors. This table comes from immunoSEQ multiplex PCR, and its TCRdb copy is limited to in-frame clones, with some not included. The sample has around 300,000 clones; approximately 83% are singletons. Sequenced material: PBMCs. These receptors were taken from a woman aged 18-30 years in good health and CMV-seronegative.

This clone was seen a single time. The chain employs TRBV6-1 and TRBJ1-5, with D unresolved. V was cut by 0 bases and J by 1 base, with 13 bases left in between. Germline-derived CDR1 and CDR2 are MNHNS and SASEGT. The CDR3 covers 17 residues. CDR3 region: CASSEATPDFSNQPQHF. DNA for the CDR3: TGTGCCAGCAGTGAAGCAACACCCGATTTCAGCAATCAGCCCCAGCATTTT.

The chain is built from TRBV7-9 and TRBJ1-3; D remains unclear. Germline V gene lookup returns CDR1 SEHNR and CDR2 FQNEAQ (reference sequence). Deletions cut 8 bases from V and 2 bases from J, with 4 bases between. The CDR3 consists of 11 residues. The DNA of the CDR3 is TGTGCCAGCTCAACTGGAAACACCATATATTTT. Amino acid sequence: CASSTGNTIYF.

This clone has only one observation. The chain links TRBV7-9 to TRBJ2-4; the D gene is possibly TRBD1 (6 bases). This CDR3 spans 17 amino acids. V was clipped by 7 bases and J by 0 bases, with 19 bases between them. Per the germline V gene, CDR1 is SEHNR and CDR2 is FQNEAQ (reference sequence). The CDR3 sequence: CASTLRATGLAKNIQYF. CDR3 nucleotides: TGTGCCAGCACCTTGAGAGCAACAGGGCTAGCCAAAAACATTCAGTACTTC. Combining the CDR3 with reference TRBV7-9 and TRBJ2-4 gives the whole variable domain DTGVSQNPRHKITKRGQNVTFRCDPISEHNRLYWYRQTLGQGPEFLTYFQNEAQLEKSRLLSDRFSAERPKGSFSTLEIQRTEQGDSAMYLCASTLRATGLAKNIQYFGAGTRLSVL.

The chain combines TRBV25-1 with TRBJ2-5; D remains ambiguous. This CDR3 region has 13 residues. Germline assignment: CDR1 MGHDK and CDR2 SYGVNS. V lost 7 bases, J lost 0 bases, and 9 bases lay in between. CDR3 protein: CASMTEYQETQYF. Here the CDR3 DNA reads TGTGCCAGCATGACGGAGTACCAAGAGACCCAGTACTTC.

The genes are TRBV6-5 and TRBJ1-3; a possible D gene is TRBD1 (6 bases). This CDR3 contains 16 residues. The ends were cut back, 0 bases at V and 7 bases at J, with 16 bases in the middle. The germline CDR1 and CDR2 sequences are MNHEY and SVGAGI. CDR3 sequence: CASSYSSGAYANTIYF. The CDR3 bases are TGTGCCAGCAGTTACTCGTCAGGGGCGTACGCTAACACCATATATTTT.

This rearrangement joins TRBV6-1 to TRBJ1-2, with TRBD1 as a possible D gene (5 bases). This CDR3 comprises 13 residues. V dropped 11 bases and J dropped 2 bases, with 15 bases sitting between them. Germline CDR1 is MNHNS and CDR2 is SASEGT. CDR3 bases: TGTGCCGGGGCCATAGACGGAAACTATGGCTACACCTTC. Translated, it gives CAGAIDGNYGYTF.

The chain recombines TRBV5-1 with TRBJ2-7; no reliable D call. This CDR3 contains 12 residues. Trimming shortened V by 0 bases and J by 10 bases, and 11 bases separated the two germline ends. CDR1 is SGHRS and CDR2 is YFSETQ in the germline V gene. The CDR3 reads CASSLGAADQYF. For the CDR3, the DNA is TGCGCCAGCAGCTTGGGGGCAGCCGATCAGTACTTC.

This CDR3 is CASSWGTSGYEQYF. The CDR3 DNA sequence: TGTGCCAGCAGCTGGGGGACTAGCGGGTACGAGCAGTACTTC. The chain uses TRBV7-2 and TRBJ2-7, with 12 bases matching TRBD2. The CDR3 runs to 14 residues. In germline, CDR1 is SGHTA, CDR2 FQGNSA. V gave up 4 bases and J gave up 4 bases; unmatched junction bases: 2. Combining the CDR3 with reference TRBV7-2 and TRBJ2-7 gives the whole variable domain GAGVSQSPSNKVTEKGKDVELRCDPISGHTALYWYRQSLGQGLEFLIYFQGNSAPDKSGLPSDRFSAERTGGSVSTLTIQRTQQEDSAVYLCASSWGTSGYEQYFGPGTRLTVT.